The 11 T cell receptor beta chains below all came from one sample that was sequenced in a study of T cell repertoires in cytomegalovirus infection. TCRdb itself ran the reads through MiXCR, one entry per CDR3 protein. Among 750,000 to 950,000 distinct CDR3 sequences listed, approximately 32% were seen once. These receptors lack a known antigen. Sequencing was performed on cultured CD8+ T cells from PBMCs, taken from culture after CMV antigen stimulation. Receptor source: a human donor in good health (CMV status not recorded). Some clones in this sample may be carry-over from other donors' samples.

This clonotype appeared many times. The V gene is TRBV7-8, the J gene TRBJ1-5; tentative D call: TRBD1 (6 bases). Germline V gives CDR1 SGHVS, CDR2 FQNEAQ. This CDR3 comprises 13 residues. The V gene lost 11 bases and the J gene lost 1 base, with 12 bases spanning the gap. The chain's CDR3 is CASRGRSNQPQHF. The CDR3 nucleotides read TGTGCCTCCAGGGGTAGGAGCAATCAGCCCCAGCATTTT.

This clonotype was counted between two and nine times. The chain combines TRBV20-1 with TRBJ1-6, with a tentative D call TRBD1 (6 bases). Germline CDR1 and CDR2: DFQATT and SNEGSKA (reference sequence). V lost 2 bases and J 8 bases, leaving 19 bases between the germline ends. The CDR3 has 16 amino acids. In nucleotides, the CDR3 is TGCAGTGCTAGAAGACGCCTTCGGGGGGCTGATTCACCCCTCCACTTT. Amino acids: CSARRRLRGADSPLHF.

The chain uses TRBV20-1 and TRBJ2-7; 11 positions match TRBD2. Germline assignment: CDR1 DFQATT and CDR2 SNEGSKA (reference sequence). Trimming took 0 bases from V and 3 from J; bases not matched to a gene: 1. This CDR3 has 14 amino acids. CDR3 region: CSARETSGGYEQYF. CDR3 DNA: TGCAGTGCTAGAGAAACTAGCGGGGGCTACGAGCAGTACTTC.

The V and J genes are TRBV14 and TRBJ1-1; 7 bases map to TRBD1. The CDR3 sequence is 15 residues long. The germline V gene has CDR1 SGHDN and CDR2 FVKESK. With V trimmed by 4 bases and J by 4 bases, 9 bases remained unmatched. The CDR3 DNA is TGTGCCAGCAGCCTTTGGCGACAGGGTGGCACTGAAGCTTTCTTT. Residues: CASSLWRQGGTEAFF. Looking up the rest from reference TRBV14 and TRBJ1-1 gives the full variable domain: EAGVTQFPSHSVIEKGQTVTLRCDPISGHDNLYWYRRVMGKEIKFLLHFVKESKQDESGMPNNRFLAERTGGTYSTLKVQPAELEDSGVYFCASSLWRQGGTEAFFGQGTRLTVV.

The rearrangement joins TRBV7-6 to TRBJ2-3; the D is unclear. The V end lost 5 bases, the J end lost 6 bases, and 15 bases lay between the germline ends. Germline assignment: CDR1 SGHVS and CDR2 FNYEAQ. The CDR3 runs to 14 residues. The CDR3, as DNA: TGTGCCAGCAGCACCAGGATAGGCGCCGATACGCAGTATTTT. Protein: CASSTRIGADTQYF.

V gene TRBV29-1 combines with J gene TRBJ2-7; possibly TRBD1 for D (6 bases). This CDR3 comprises 14 residues. V shed 3 bases and J shed 3 bases, with 15 bases lying between them. Germline loops: CDR1 SQVTM, CDR2 ANQGSEA. The CDR3 here is CSVEGRGTDYEQYF. CDR3 DNA sequence: TGCAGCGTTGAGGGCAGGGGAACCGACTACGAGCAGTACTTC.

The V and J genes are TRBV28 and TRBJ2-1; 9 nucleotides match TRBD1. CDR3 length: 14 amino acids. The junction had 8 bases not matched to a gene; V was cut back by 5 bases and J by 9 bases. CDR1 and CDR2 (germline): MDHEN, SYDVKM. The CDR3 coding sequence is TGTGCCAGCAGTCCGGGGACAGGGACGGGTGAGCAGTTCTTC. Its translation is CASSPGTGTGEQFF. The full variable domain, completed using reference TRBV28 and TRBJ2-1, is DVKVTQSSRYLVKRTGEKVFLECVQDMDHENMFWYRQDPGLGLRLIYFSYDVKMKEKGDIPEGYSVSREKKERFSLILESASTNQTSMYLCASSPGTGTGEQFFGPGTRLTVL.

This clonotype was counted a few times. The rearrangement joins TRBV27 to TRBJ2-2; no clear D. CDR1 and CDR2 from the germline V gene are MNHEY and SMNVEV (reference sequence). V was cut by 5 bases and J by 2 bases, with 12 bases left in between. This CDR3 is 15 amino acids long. The CDR3 sequence: CASSRWGTNTGELFF. CDR3 sequence (DNA): TGTGCCAGCAGTCGTTGGGGAACAAACACCGGGGAGCTGTTTTTT.

In this sample, this clonotype turned up a few times. V gene TRBV7-9 combines with J gene TRBJ1-5, with D perhaps matching TRBD1 (5 bases). CDR1 and CDR2 (germline): SEHNR, FQNEAQ (reference sequence). Trimming took 6 bases from V and 5 from J, leaving 11 bases between them. The CDR3 spans 13 residues. The CDR3: CASRPDSYQPQHF. CDR3 bases: TGTGCCAGCAGACCCGACAGCTATCAGCCCCAGCATTTT.

The chain links TRBV27 to TRBJ2-7, with no clear D. The germline V gene has CDR1 MNHEY and CDR2 SMNVEV (reference sequence). The CDR3 totals 13 residues. Trimming stripped 3 bases from V and 0 bases from J, with 6 bases between. CDR3 DNA: TGTGCCAGCAGTTTCGCACGCTCCTACGAGCAGTACTTC. It encodes CASSFARSYEQYF.

This clonotype has just a few counts. V is TRBV19 and J is TRBJ2-1; D ambiguous. The V end lost 3 bases, the J end lost 6 bases, and 6 bases lay between the germline ends. Germline CDR1 is LNHDA and CDR2 is SQIVND (reference sequence). The CDR3 is 12 residues long. The CDR3 nucleotides are TGTGCCAGTAGTATTGGAAGCAATGAGCAGTTCTTC. Translation: CASSIGSNEQFF.